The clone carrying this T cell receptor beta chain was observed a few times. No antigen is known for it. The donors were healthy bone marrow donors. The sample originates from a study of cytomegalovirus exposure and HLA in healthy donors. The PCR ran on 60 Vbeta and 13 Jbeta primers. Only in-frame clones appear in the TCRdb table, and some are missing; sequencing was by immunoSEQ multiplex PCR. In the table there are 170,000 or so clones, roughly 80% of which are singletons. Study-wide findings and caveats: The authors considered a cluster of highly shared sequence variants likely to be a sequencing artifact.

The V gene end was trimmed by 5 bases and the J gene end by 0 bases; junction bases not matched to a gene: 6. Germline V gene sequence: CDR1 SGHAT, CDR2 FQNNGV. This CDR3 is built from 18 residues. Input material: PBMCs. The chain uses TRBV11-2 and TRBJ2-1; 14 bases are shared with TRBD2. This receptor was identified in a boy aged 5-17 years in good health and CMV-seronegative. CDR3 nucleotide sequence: TGTGCCAGCAGCCCGACTAGCGGGAGGGGGCTCTCCTACAATGAGCAGTTCTTC. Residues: CASSPTSGRGLSYNEQFF.